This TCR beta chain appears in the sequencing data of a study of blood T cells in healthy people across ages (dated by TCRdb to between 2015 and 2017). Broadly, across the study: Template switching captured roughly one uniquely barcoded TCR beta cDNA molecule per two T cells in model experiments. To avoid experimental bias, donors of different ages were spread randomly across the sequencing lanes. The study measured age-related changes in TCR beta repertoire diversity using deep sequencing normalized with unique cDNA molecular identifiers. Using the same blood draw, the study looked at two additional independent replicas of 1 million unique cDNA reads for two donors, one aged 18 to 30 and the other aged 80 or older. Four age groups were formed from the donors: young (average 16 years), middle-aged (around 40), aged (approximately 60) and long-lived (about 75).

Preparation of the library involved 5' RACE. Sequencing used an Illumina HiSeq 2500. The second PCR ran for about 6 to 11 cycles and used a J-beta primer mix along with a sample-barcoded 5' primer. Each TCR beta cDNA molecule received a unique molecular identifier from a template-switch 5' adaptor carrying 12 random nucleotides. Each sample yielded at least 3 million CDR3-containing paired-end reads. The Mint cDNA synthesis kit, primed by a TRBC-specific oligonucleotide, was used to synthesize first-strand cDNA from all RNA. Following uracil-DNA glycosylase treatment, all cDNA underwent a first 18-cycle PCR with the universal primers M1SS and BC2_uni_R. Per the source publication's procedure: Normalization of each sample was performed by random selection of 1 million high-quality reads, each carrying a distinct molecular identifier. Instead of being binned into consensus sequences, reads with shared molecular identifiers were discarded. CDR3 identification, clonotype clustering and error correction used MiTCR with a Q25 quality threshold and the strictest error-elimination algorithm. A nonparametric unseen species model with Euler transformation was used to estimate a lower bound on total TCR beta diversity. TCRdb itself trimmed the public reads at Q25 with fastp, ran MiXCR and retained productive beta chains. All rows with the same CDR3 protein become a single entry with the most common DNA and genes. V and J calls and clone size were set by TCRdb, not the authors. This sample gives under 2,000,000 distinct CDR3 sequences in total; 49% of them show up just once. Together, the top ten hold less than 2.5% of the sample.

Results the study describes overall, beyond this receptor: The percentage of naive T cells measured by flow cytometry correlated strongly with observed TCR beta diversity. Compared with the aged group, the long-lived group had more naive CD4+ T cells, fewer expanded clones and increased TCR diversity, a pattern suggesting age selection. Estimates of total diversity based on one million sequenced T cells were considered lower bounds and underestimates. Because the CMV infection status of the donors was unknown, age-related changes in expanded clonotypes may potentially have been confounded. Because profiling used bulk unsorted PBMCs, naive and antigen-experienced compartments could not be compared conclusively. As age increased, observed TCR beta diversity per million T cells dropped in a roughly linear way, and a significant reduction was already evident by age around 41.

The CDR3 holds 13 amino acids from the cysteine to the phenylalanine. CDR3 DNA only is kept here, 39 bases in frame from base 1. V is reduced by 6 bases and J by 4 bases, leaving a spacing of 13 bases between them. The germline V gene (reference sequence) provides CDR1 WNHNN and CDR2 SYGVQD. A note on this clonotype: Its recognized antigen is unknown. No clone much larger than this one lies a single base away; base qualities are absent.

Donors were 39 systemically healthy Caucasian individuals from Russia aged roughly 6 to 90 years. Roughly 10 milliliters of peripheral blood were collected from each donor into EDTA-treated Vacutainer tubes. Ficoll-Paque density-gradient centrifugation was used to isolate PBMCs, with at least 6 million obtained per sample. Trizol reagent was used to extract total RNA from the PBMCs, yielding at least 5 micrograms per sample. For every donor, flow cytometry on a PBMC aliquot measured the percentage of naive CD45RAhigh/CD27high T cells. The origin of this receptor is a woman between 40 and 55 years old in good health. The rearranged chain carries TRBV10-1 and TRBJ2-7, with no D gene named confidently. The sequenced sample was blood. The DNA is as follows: TGCGCCAGCAGCCGTCCGCCAGGTTACGAGCAGTACTTC. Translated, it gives CASSRPPGYEQYF.